This TCR beta chain was sequenced during a study of T cell clusters in autoimmune cytopenias. The CDR3 is made up of 11 amino acids. This clonotype counts as medium-sized by frequency. Each sample's input was around 270 ng genomic DNA, 30,000 to 45,000 genome equivalents. TRB was amplified by touch-down multiplex PCR, primer pools A and B combined. TCRdb re-analyzed the multiplex PCR reads; it lists each CDR3 protein once, without DNA. This table lists about 6,900 distinct CDR3 sequences. These data were also filed under a second study, of T cell repertoires in aging, cancer and after chemotherapy. This second study notes: These repertoire data do not allow conclusions about immunological memory after chemotherapy.

The sequencing sample was made of peripheral blood. The receptor comes from a human donor in good health. The chain combines TRBV12-3 or TRBV12-4 with TRBJ2-1; the TCRdb D gene call, TRBD1, has no DNA to confirm it. The CDR3: CASQGYNEQFF.